In its sample, the clone carrying this T cell receptor beta chain was seen many times. These data originate in a study of blood T cell repertoires in COVID-19. Study-level information: Acute and convalescent COVID-19 specimens originated in the United States, Italy and Spain. PBMCs, B-cell-depleted T cells, or T cells were the source of the cDNA or gDNA that made up the material.

V was cut by 0 bases and J by 14 bases, with 12 bases left in between. Germline lookup yields CDR1 SGHRS and CDR2 YFSETQ. The CDR3 is made up of 13 amino acids. In the authors' workflow: Using reference gene primer amplification, nucleated cell counts were estimated. The repertoire was sequenced with immunoSEQ multiplex PCR; TCRdb's copy has only in-frame clones and lacks some. That table gives V, J and clone size, and the DNA gave D and trimming. Here the sample spans a few hundred thousand clones, around 90% being singletons. The sequencing input was peripheral blood. This chain connects TRBV5-1 to TRBJ2-6; a possible D gene is TRBD1 (5 bases). The receptor comes from a human donor in a cohort sampled during active COVID-19. CDR3 loop: CASSLEQDRILTF. The CDR3 region has the DNA TGCGCCAGCAGCTTGGAACAGGACCGCATCCTGACTTTC.